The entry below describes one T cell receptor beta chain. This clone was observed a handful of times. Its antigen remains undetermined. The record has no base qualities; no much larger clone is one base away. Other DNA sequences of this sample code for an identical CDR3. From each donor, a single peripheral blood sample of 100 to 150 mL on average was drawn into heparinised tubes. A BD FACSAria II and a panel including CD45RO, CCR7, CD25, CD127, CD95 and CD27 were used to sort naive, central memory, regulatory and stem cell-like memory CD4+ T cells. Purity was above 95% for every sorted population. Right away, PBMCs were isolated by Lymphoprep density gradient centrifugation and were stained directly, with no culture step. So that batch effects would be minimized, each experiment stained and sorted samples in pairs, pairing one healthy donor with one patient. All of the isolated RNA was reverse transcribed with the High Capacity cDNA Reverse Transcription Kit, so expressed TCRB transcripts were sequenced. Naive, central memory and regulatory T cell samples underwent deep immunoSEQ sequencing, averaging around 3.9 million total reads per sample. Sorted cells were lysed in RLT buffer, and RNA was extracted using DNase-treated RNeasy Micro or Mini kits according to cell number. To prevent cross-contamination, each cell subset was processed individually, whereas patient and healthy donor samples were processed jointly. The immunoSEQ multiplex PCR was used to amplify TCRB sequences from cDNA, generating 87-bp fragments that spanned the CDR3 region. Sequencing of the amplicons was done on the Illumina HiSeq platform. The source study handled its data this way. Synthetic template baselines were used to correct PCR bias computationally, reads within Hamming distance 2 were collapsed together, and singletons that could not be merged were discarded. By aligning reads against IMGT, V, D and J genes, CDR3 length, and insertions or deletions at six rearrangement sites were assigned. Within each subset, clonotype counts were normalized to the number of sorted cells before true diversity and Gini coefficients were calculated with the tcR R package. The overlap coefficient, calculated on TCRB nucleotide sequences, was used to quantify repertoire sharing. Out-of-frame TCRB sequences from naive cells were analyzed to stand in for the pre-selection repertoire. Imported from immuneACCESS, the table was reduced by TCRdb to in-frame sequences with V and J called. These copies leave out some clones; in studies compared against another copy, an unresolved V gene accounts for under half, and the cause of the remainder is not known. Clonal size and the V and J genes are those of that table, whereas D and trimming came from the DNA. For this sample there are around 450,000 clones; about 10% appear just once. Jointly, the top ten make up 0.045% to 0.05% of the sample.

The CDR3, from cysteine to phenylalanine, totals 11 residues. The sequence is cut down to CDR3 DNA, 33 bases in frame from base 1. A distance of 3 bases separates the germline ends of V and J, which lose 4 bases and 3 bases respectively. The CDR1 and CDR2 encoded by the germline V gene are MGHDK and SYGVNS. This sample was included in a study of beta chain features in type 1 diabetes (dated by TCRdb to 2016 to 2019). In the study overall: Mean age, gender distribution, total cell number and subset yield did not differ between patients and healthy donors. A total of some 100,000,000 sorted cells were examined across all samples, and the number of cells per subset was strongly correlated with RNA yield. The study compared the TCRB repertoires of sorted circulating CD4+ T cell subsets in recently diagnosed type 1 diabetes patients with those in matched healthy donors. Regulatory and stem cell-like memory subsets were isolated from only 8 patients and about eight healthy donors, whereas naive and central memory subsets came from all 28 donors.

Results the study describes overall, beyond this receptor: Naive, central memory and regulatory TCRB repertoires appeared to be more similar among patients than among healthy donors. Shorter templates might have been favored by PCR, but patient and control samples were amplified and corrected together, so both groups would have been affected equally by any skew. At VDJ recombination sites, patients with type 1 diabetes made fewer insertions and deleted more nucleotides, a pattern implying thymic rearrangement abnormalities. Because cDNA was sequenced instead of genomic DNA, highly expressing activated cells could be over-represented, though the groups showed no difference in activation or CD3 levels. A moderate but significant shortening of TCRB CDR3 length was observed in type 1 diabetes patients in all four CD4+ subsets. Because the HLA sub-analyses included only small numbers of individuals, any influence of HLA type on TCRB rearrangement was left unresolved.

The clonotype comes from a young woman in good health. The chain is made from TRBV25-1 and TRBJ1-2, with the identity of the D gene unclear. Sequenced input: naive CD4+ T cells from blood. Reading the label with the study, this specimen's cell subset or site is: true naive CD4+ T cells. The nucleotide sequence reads TGTGCCAGCAGTGGGGACTATGGCTACACCTTC. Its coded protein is CASSGDYGYTF.